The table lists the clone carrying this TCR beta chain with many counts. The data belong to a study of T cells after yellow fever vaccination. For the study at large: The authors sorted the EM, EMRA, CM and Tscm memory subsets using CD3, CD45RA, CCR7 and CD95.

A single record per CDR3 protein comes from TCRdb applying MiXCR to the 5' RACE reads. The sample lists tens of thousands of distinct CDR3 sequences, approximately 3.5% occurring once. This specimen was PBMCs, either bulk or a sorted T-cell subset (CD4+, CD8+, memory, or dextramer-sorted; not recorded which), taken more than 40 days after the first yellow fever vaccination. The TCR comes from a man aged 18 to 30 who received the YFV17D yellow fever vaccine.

The CDR3 DNA follows: TGTGCCAGCAGGGGTTATAACAATCAGCCCCAGCATTTT. This gives the protein CASRGYNNQPQHF. The gene calls are TRBV28 and TRBJ1-5; D call uncertain. V was shortened by 6 bases and J by 3 bases, with 9 bases between the two germline ends. The CDR3 totals 13 residues. In germline, CDR1 is MDHEN, CDR2 SYDVKM.